This T cell receptor (beta chain) emerged from a study of blood T cell repertoires in COVID-19. For the study at large: T cells, B-cell-depleted T cells, or PBMCs supplied cDNA or gDNA.

Original data processing: The assay estimated nucleated cells by amplifying reference gene primers. TCRdb keeps only in-frame clones here, not all; method: immunoSEQ multiplex PCR. The V and J calls and clone size come from that table; D and trimming were worked out from the DNA. Of around 20,000 clones in the sample, about nine tenths are singletons; the top ten hold 2.7%. Germline V gene data show CDR1 as MDHEN and CDR2 as SYDVKM. The CDR3 loop spans 15 amino acids. The V and J ends lost 5 bases and 8 bases, in that order; junction bases with no gene match: 7. This clone was found once. The material sequenced was peripheral blood. The J gene is TRBJ2-1, the V gene TRBV28, with 12 bases identical to TRBD2. The TCR sequence derives from a man between 65 and 85 years old with acute or convalescent COVID-19. The CDR3 region has the DNA TGTGCCAGCAGTCCTAGCGGGGGGGCCGTTTATGAGCAGTTCTTC. As protein: CASSPSGGAVYEQFF.